This TCR beta chain was identified during a study of cytomegalovirus exposure and HLA in healthy donors (dated by TCRdb to 2016 to 2017). Describing the broader study: According to an earlier analysis of 587 of the donors, 200 million or so T cells yielded 120 million or so unique TCR beta sequences and 250 to 350 Gb of sequence data. An early release that covered about 600 HLA-typed donors contained about 300 gigabases of sequencing data and 80 million or so unique TCR sequences. Among the approximately 420 genotyped donors, around 79% belonged to the genetic ancestry cluster associated with self-reported Caucasian donors. The aim of the study was to test whether cataloging public T cell receptors could identify signatures of past pathogen exposure. Using immunosequencing, the study profiled T cell repertoires from 666 subjects and related those repertoires to cytomegalovirus serostatus. Besides the first cohort of approximately 670 subjects, a separate validation cohort made up of roughly 120 different subjects was used. High-throughput TCR immunosequencing, statistical association of individual TCRs with disease status, and machine learning were combined to predict cytomegalovirus infection status. A later analysis re-examined previously published TCR beta repertoires from several hundred donors and added high-resolution HLA genotyping to investigate patterns of TCR occurrence. The later analysis used no new phenotypic data to find candidate immune exposures, relying instead on TCR beta sequences and their occurrence across donors. An earlier analysis of nearly 600 of the donors applied high-throughput TCR beta sequencing to assess whether each TCR beta V gene segment acted as functional or pseudogenic. Donor age, sex, ethnicity and CMV serostatus were collected together with the repertoire data. A later genetic analysis used genome-wide SNP genotypes for about 65% of the 666 donors, treating that subset as a discovery cohort. Every repertoire in the discovery cohort had been generated on one and the same sequencing platform. Both class I and class II loci were covered by HLA typing, at four-digit resolution. Typing coverage differed by locus: A, B, C, DRB1 and DQB1 were typed in about 620-630 donors, DQA1 in 500 to 550, DPA1 in roughly 590, and DPB1 in around 440. Because of strong linkage in the cohort, five DR-DQ haplotypes were treated as single units for association and clustering. Among around 400 genotyped donors of the cohort, an average of approximately 200,000 unique TCR beta nucleotide sequences was sequenced per donor, of which about 19% were non-productive. The paper's findings and limits, for the study overall: An earlier analysis of approximately 590 of the donors showed that most TCR beta V segments appeared in productive rearrangements either about 87% or about 30% of the time, which broadly matched IMGT annotations. Across donors, most TCR sequences were observed very rarely, whereas some public TCRs were present in many individuals. According to a later analysis, TCR association rates differed among HLA loci, with DRB1 alleles showing the most associated TCRs and HLA-C alleles showing the fewest. Some IMGT-functional V segments, including TRBV6-2 and TRBV6-3, could not be distinguished by the 87-base-pair reads and were therefore excluded. Because some donors lacked HLA typing at each locus, the association tests relied only on the typed subset. In both the original and validation cohorts, the classifier was reported to diagnose cytomegalovirus status with high specificity and sensitivity. Three of the identified cytomegalovirus-associated TCR beta chains were confirmed in vitro to be specific for cytomegalovirus antigens. A later analysis reported that several top co-occurrence clusters appeared linked to parvovirus B19, influenza, CMV and Epstein-Barr virus. Correlated functional status among segregating V segments might be attributable to linkage disequilibrium, but an unknown experimental factor could not be ruled out. An association between a missense DCLRE1C variant and V-gene and J-gene trimming of TCR beta chains was found in a later genetic analysis and replicated in an independent cohort. In a later analysis, most CMV-associated TCR beta chains were found to appear HLA-restricted, with HLA associations seemingly driven largely by CMV exposure. Specific HLA alleles were associated with roughly 17,000 TCR beta sequences at a false discovery rate of 0.05 in a later analysis. A group of highly shared sequence variants was considered likely to be a technical artifact of the sequencing pipeline. A further reported finding was that TCR beta sequences accurately predicted the HLA-A and HLA-B alleles for most subjects in the first cohort. Because counts were too low, roughly 16 rarely observed V segments, including chromosome 9 orphons, were excluded from the earlier analysis of 500 to 700 of the donors. Compared with equally common non-associated chains, HLA-associated TCR beta chains in a later analysis were more clonally expanded and had lower generation probabilities. Assigning TCR associations to individual alleles was difficult when HLA alleles, especially DR and DQ, strongly co-occurred. In this cohort, only TCR beta chains were sequenced, and detectable features were limited by the absence of alpha or paired-chain data. According to a later genetic analysis, donors in an Asian-associated ancestry cluster had fewer N-insertions in productive TCRs than the approximately 670-donor mean. Immune exposure information for the cohort was limited to CMV serostatus. It was suggested by the authors that the approach could potentially be generalized to other disease states and immunological phenotypes. Presence/absence analyses assumed roughly uniform sequencing depth across donors, an assumption that may not hold. In the study, roughly 160 TCR beta chains were listed as associated with cytomegalovirus.

The cohort consisted of 666 healthy bone marrow donors. Cohort members were all nominally healthy when sampled, although unrecorded immune exposures were likely present. The donor tested CMV seronegative, placing the donor among the 350 or so seronegative members of the cohort. Every donor gave a peripheral blood sample, and the peripheral blood mononuclear cells from that sample were used for TCR beta sequencing. The Qiagen DNeasy Blood Extraction Kit was used to extract genomic DNA from the blood cell samples. With regard to this clone: Its target antigen remains unknown. The record has no base qualities; no much larger clone is one base away.

From the cysteine up to the phenylalanine, the CDR3 has a length of 12 residues. This entry keeps only the CDR3 DNA: 36 bases, framed from base 1. Looking up the germline V gene yields CDR1 ENHRY and CDR2 SYGVKD. The method behind the library was the immunoSEQ multiplex PCR assay. A mixture of 60 forward primers for TCR Vbeta segments and 13 reverse primers for TCR Jbeta segments was used in the multiplex PCR. The CDR3 region of rearranged TCR beta genes was amplified from genomic DNA with a multiplex PCR assay. On the Illumina HiSeq System, the amplified TCR beta libraries were sequenced as 87-base-pair reads. On the study's bioinformatics: A later analysis tallied 80 million to 95 million unique TCR beta chains across the 666 repertoires, and 10 million to 11 million of those chains were shared by two or more donors. A nearest-neighbor algorithm error-corrected the raw reads and collapsed the reads into unique sequences, merging closely related sequences to remove PCR and sequencing errors. To assign V, D and J gene segments, CDR3 sequences were aligned to IMGT reference sequences. Each retained sequence needed at least a six-nucleotide match to both a V gene segment and a J gene segment. Rearrangements were called productive when the CDR3 lacked stop codons and stayed in frame with V and J; all others were non-productive. Following IMGT convention, CDR3 was defined as the stretch from the second conserved V-encoded cysteine up to the conserved J-encoded phenylalanine. In an earlier analysis of 550 to 650 of the donors, sequences lacking an unambiguous match to a single V gene segment were excluded. In an earlier analysis of some 590 of the donors, a V segment was called functional when productive rearrangements were above 56.7%, and segregating when the standard deviation between donors exceeded 5%. A statistical classification framework was built to diagnose cytomegalovirus status from the catalog of TCR beta chain sequences. A later analysis assigned V and J genes by comparing TCR nucleotide sequences with IMGT/GENE-DB human TR gene sequences. Using the TCRdist pipeline, a later analysis assigned CDR3 sequences along with most-parsimonious VDJ recombination scenarios. In a later analysis, every TCR beta chain was defined by the combination of its CDR3 amino acid sequence and its V-gene family, and reads without a unique V-gene family were dropped. To address suspected cross-contamination and a sequencing artifact, a later analysis removed under 600 highly shared, low-generation-probability nucleotide sequences. In a later analysis, a clonal expansion index for each public chain was calculated from normalized within-repertoire ranks of inferred template counts. A later analysis computed generation probabilities with a VDJ recombination model fitted to out-of-frame rearrangements, and checked the results against IGoR. A later analysis scored TCR-TCR, TCR-HLA and TCR-CMV co-occurrence with hypergeometric tests, applying a repertoire-size bias correction to TCR pairs. To estimate false discovery rates, a later analysis permuted the HLA or CMV assignments 20 times. In a later analysis, co-occurring TCRs were grouped using DBSCAN, and TCRdist sequence similarity was added for clustering within HLA-allele-positive subsets. Repertoires with fewer than 30,000 or more than 120,000 public chains, plus five repertoires with anomalous nucleotide sharing, were excluded from co-occurrence clustering. Drawn from immuneACCESS, this table holds only the in-frame rearrangements with V and J called that TCRdb kept. Clones are partly lost; checked studies trace under half to an unresolved V gene and leave the rest unexplained. Clone size and V and J calls were adopted from that table, with D and trimming inferred from the DNA. The sample records approximately 93,000 clones, 82% of which are singletons. In total, the top ten clones hold about 3.8% of the sample.

This chain is built from TRBV10-3 and TRBJ2-5, with 7 bases aligning to TRBD1. The J call is uncertain, as TRBJ2-7 better fits the DNA end. The sequenced material came from PBMCs. The sequence derives from a man aged 50-60 years in good health and CMV-seronegative. The CDR3 region has the sequence CAISGQGYEQYF. The nucleotide sequence reads as follows: TGTGCCATCAGTGGACAGGGCTACGAGCAGTACTTC.